Following are 13 T cell receptor beta chains from one sample sequenced in a study of CD8 T cells in ankylosing spondylitis. TCRdb reprocessed the 5' RACE reads via MiXCR and lists one record per CDR3 protein. The sample contains 750,000 to 850,000 distinct CDR3 sequences, about 10% of which appear only once. Antigens of these TCRs are unknown. General observations from the study: Characteristic of ankylosing spondylitis blood, it appeared, was a TCR beta motif comprising eight highly homologous variants.

The sequenced sample was blood, either unsorted or a sorted T cell fraction (not recorded which). The source of these receptors is a male donor with ankylosing spondylitis.

This clonotype turned up a few times. An end of the junction does not agree with germline; a read error may underlie this. The gene calls are TRBV7-7 and TRBJ2-2; 8 positions match TRBD2. Germline-derived CDR1 and CDR2 are SSHAT and FNYEAQ (reference sequence). This CDR3 is built from 18 residues. CDR3 coding DNA: TGTGCTAGCAGCTTAGATATAGCGACTAGCGTACTGACCGGGGAGCTGTTTTTT. Encoded protein: CASSLDIATSVLTGELFF.

This clonotype was recorded a few times. J is TRBJ1-4 and V is TRBV20-1; D remains unclear. V shed 6 bases and J shed 11 bases, with 16 bases lying between them. The CDR3 spans 12 residues. The germline V gene encodes CDR1 DFQATT and CDR2 SNEGSKA (reference sequence). CDR3 sequence: CSARTAEKKLFF. The CDR3 nucleotides read TGCAGTGCCAGGACGGCCGAGAAGAAACTGTTTTTT.

This clonotype was counted many times. The V call is TRBV7-2, the J call TRBJ1-2; D gene ambiguous. CDR1 is SGHTA and CDR2 is FQGNSA in the germline V gene. This CDR3 has 13 residues. The V end lost 2 bases, the J end lost 8 bases, and 12 bases lay between the germline ends. The CDR3 nucleotides are TGTGCCAGCAGCTTACCTGAAGCCCTGGGCTACACCTTC. Encoded protein: CASSLPEALGYTF. Using reference TRBV7-2 and TRBJ1-2 for the parts outside the CDR3, the full variable domain is GAGVSQSPSNKVTEKGKDVELRCDPISGHTALYWYRQSLGQGLEFLIYFQGNSAPDKSGLPSDRFSAERTGGSVSTLTIQRTQQEDSAVYLCASSLPEALGYTFGSGTRLTVV.

This clonotype occurred a few times. The chain carries TRBV6-1 and TRBJ2-2; 7 bases line up with TRBD1. With 6 bases clipped from V and 4 bases from J, the junction kept 5 bases outside the gene matches. CDR1 is MNHNS, CDR2 SASEGT, per germline. This CDR3 is built from 14 residues. CDR3 amino acids: CASRRGQSTGELFF. For the CDR3, the DNA is TGTGCCAGCAGACGGGGACAGAGCACCGGGGAGCTGTTTTTT.

This clonotype was detected a few times. CDR3 protein: CASSLGQGLRSGANVLTF. CDR3 DNA: TGTGCCAGCAGCTTAGGACAGGGCTTGCGCTCTGGGGCCAACGTCCTGACTTTC. The chain is built from TRBV5-5 and TRBJ2-6; the match to TRBD1 covers 8 bases. CDR3 size: 18 residues. Germline V gene lookup returns CDR1 SGHKS and CDR2 YYEKEE (reference sequence). V lost 2 bases, J lost 0 bases, and 7 bases stayed unmatched.

In this sample, this clonotype turned up a few times. The chain combines TRBV6-5 with TRBJ2-5, with D perhaps assigned TRBD1 or TRBD2 (5 bases each). The V gene's germline CDR1 is MNHEY and CDR2 SVGAGI. The CDR3 is made up of 16 amino acids. With 0 bases removed from V and 5 bases from J, the gap between germline ends came to 16 bases. The CDR3 nucleotides are TGTGCCAGCAGTTACTCGAGCCGGGACCCTGGGGAGACCCAGTACTTC. Translating gives CASSYSSRDPGETQYF.

Comments on this clonotype: The junction differs from germline at one of its ends, possibly a read error. This chain connects TRBV7-7 to TRBJ2-2; TRBD2 agrees at 15 bases. There are 17 residues in the CDR3. Germline assignment: CDR1 SSHAT and CDR2 FNYEAQ (reference sequence). CDR3 in amino acids: CASSLGLAGGGTGELFF. The CDR3 coding sequence is TGTGCTAGCAGCTTGGGACTAGCGGGAGGCGGAACCGGGGAGCTGTTTTTT.

The chain joins TRBV10-3 to TRBJ2-3, with 10 bases matching TRBD2. Germline assignment: CDR1 ENHRY and CDR2 SYGVKD. V lost 5 bases, J lost 4 bases, and 9 bases stayed unmatched. This CDR3 has 16 residues. CDR3 sequence: CAISTRAGGPADTQYF. The CDR3 bases are TGTGCCATCAGTACCCGAGCGGGGGGGCCCGCAGATACGCAGTATTTT.

This clonotype was seen only a few times. The chain employs TRBV28 and TRBJ2-1, with a tentative D call TRBD2 (6 bases). Germline CDR1 reads MDHEN; CDR2 reads SYDVKM. Deletions cut 4 bases from V and 8 bases from J, with 21 bases between. The CDR3 has 16 residues. CDR3 protein: CASSSQRVTRLHEQFF. The CDR3 DNA is TGTGCCAGCAGTTCCCAGCGGGTAACCCGTCTACATGAGCAGTTCTTC.

Only a few counts were recorded for this clonotype. CDR3 region: CASSGDLSYNEQFF. For the CDR3, the DNA is TGTGCCAGCAGCGGGGACCTCTCCTACAATGAGCAGTTCTTC. V usage is TRBV2 and J usage is TRBJ2-1; D is possibly TRBD1 or TRBD2 (5 bases each). Germline values: CDR1 SNHLY, CDR2 FYNNEI. The CDR3 sequence is 14 residues long. V lost 6 bases, J lost 0 bases, and 9 bases lay in between.

There are a few counts of this clonotype. This chain connects TRBV24-1 to TRBJ2-5; 7 bases fit TRBD1. V was pared by 4 bases and J by 3 bases, with 7 bases of the junction left unmatched. The germline gives CDR1 KGHDR, CDR2 SFDVKD. There are 15 residues in the CDR3. CDR3 sequence (DNA): TGTGCCACCAGTGACACCGGGACAGAAGAAGAGACCCAGTACTTC. This translates into CATSDTGTEEETQYF.

In its sample, this clonotype was seen many times. The CDR3 region is CSVGRAYEQYF. In DNA form, the CDR3 reads TGCAGCGTTGGCAGGGCCTACGAGCAGTACTTC. J is TRBJ2-7 and V is TRBV29-1; perhaps TRBD1 as D (5 bases). From germline, CDR1 is SQVTM and CDR2 ANQGSEA. The CDR3 extends over 11 amino acids. Trimming stripped 4 bases from V and 2 bases from J, with 6 bases between.

There are a few counts of this clonotype. This sequence joins TRBV7-6 and TRBJ1-5, with a tentative D call TRBD1 (6 bases). The germline gives CDR1 SGHVS, CDR2 FNYEAQ. The CDR3 extends over 14 amino acids. Between the trimmed V and J ends, which lost 2 bases and 7 bases, there was a span of 12 bases. Written as DNA, the CDR3 is TGTGCCAGCAGCTTAAACAGGGACGGGCAGCCCCAGCATTTT. Translating gives CASSLNRDGQPQHF.